This T cell receptor beta chain is from a study of blood T cell repertoires in COVID-19. Across the whole study: PBMCs, B-cell-depleted T cells, or T cells were the source of the cDNA or gDNA that made up the material.

Germline CDR1 reads SQVTM; CDR2 reads ANQGSEA. Trimming pared 3 bases from V and 1 base from J, leaving 6 bases between. The CDR3 is 12 residues long. Method: immunoSEQ multiplex PCR; TCRdb's copy keeps in-frame clones and lacks some. The data show fewer than 300,000 clones, with roughly 87% seen just once and about 0.74% held by the top ten. J is TRBJ1-1 and V is TRBV29-1, with no clear D. Sequenced sample: peripheral blood. This TCR was sampled from a woman aged 30 to 39 with acute or convalescent COVID-19. The CDR3 nucleotides are TGCAGCGTTGATGAGGGGAACACTGAAGCTTTCTTT. It specifies CSVDEGNTEAFF.